This paragraph covers one T cell receptor beta chain sequence. Its antigen is not known. These data originate in a study of shared clonotypes between healthy human individuals. Study-level points and caveats: Some clonotypes were shared by all four sorted-subset donors, while others were not shared. The non-shared ones had lower generation probabilities than the shared ones. Few donors limited the genetic and exposure-history diversity represented.

V lost 5 bases, J lost 7 bases, and 11 bases lay in between. Germline CDR1 reads SEHNR; CDR2 reads FQNEAQ (reference sequence). CDR3 size: 12 residues. This table comes from immunoSEQ multiplex PCR, and its TCRdb copy is limited to in-frame clones, with some not included. The data hold 330,000 or so clones, with approximately 74% observed a single time. The gene calls are TRBV7-9 and TRBJ1-2; D gene ambiguous. The specimen was memory CD4+ T cells sorted from blood. Subset meaning: CD45RA-negative fraction. The TCR sequence derives from a man younger than 45 in good health. The CDR3 DNA reads TGTGCCAGCAGCGAGAACAACCTTGGCTACACCTTC. It translates to CASSENNLGYTF.